This passage covers 18 T cell receptor beta chains from one sample sequenced in a study of blood T cell repertoires in COVID-19. The protocol was immunoSEQ multiplex PCR, while the TCRdb copy is restricted to in-frame clones and leaves out a portion. The table has 300,000 to 450,000 clones, around 87% seen once. The sequenced sample was peripheral blood. These TCRs come from a woman aged 60-75 years with COVID-19, enrolled during active disease.

This chain joins TRBV29-1 and TRBJ2-7; possible D gene TRBD1, 5 bases. V dropped 2 bases and J dropped 3 bases, with 11 bases sitting between them. Germline CDR1 is SQVTM and CDR2 is ANQGSEA. The CDR3 is 13 amino acids. The CDR3 spells CSVEQGNGYEQYF. The CDR3 nucleotides read TGCAGCGTTGAACAGGGTAACGGCTACGAGCAGTACTTC.

V usage is TRBV11-2 and J usage is TRBJ1-3, with 7 positions matching TRBD1. CDR1 and CDR2 from the germline V gene are SGHAT and FQNNGV. This CDR3 spans 15 amino acids. V was pared by 5 bases and J by 0 bases, with 4 bases of the junction left unmatched. CDR3 protein: CASSRTGDSGNTIYF. The CDR3 nucleotides are TGTGCCAGCAGCCGGACAGGCGACTCTGGAAACACCATATATTTT.

This chain joins TRBV9 and TRBJ1-6; perhaps TRBD1 as D (5 bases). This CDR3 comprises 15 residues. V lost 5 bases, J lost 7 bases, and 16 bases lay in between. The germline V gene has CDR1 SGDLS and CDR2 YYNGEE. Here the CDR3 DNA reads TGTGCCAGCAGTGCCCGTGGGGCTAACAATTCACCCCTCCACTTT. It encodes CASSARGANNSPLHF.

The chain recombines TRBV2 with TRBJ1-5; a weak D match, TRBD1 (5 bases). This CDR3 is built from 15 residues. Germline V CDR1 and CDR2: SNHLY, FYNNEI. Trimming cost V 6 bases and J 2 bases, with 14 bases left between them. CDR3 sequence (DNA): TGTGCCAGCAGCGGCTCAGGGCCCCGCAATCAGCCCCAGCATTTT. It yields the protein CASSGSGPRNQPQHF.

The genes are TRBV5-8 and TRBJ2-2; TRBD1 is a possible D gene (6 bases). Germline CDR1 and CDR2: SGHTS and YDEGEE. The V end lost 3 bases, the J end lost 6 bases, and 9 bases lay between the germline ends. The CDR3 is 13 amino acids. CDR3 sequence reads: CASSYNRAGELFF. The CDR3 DNA sequence: TGTGCCAGCAGCTATAACAGGGCCGGGGAGCTGTTTTTT. Supplemented by reference TRBV5-8 and TRBJ2-2, the full variable domain reads EAGVTQSPTHLIKTRGQQATLRCSPISGHTSVYWYQQALGLGLQFLLWYDEGEERNRGNFPPRFSGRQFPNYSSELNVNALELEDSALYLCASSYNRAGELFFGEGSRLTVL.

The V call is TRBV7-9, the J call TRBJ1-2; TRBD1 matches at 8 bases. CDR1 is SEHNR and CDR2 is FQNEAQ in the germline V gene (reference sequence). The CDR3 runs to 16 residues. V shed 4 bases and J 5 bases; nucleotides not matched to a gene: 12. CDR3 coding DNA: TGTGCCAGCAGCTCGGGGACAGGCAAAGCCCTATATGGCTACACCTTC. Translation: CASSSGTGKALYGYTF.

In its sample, this clone was seen once. V usage is TRBV2 and J usage is TRBJ1-2; 9 bases agree with TRBD1. The CDR3 is 14 amino acids. Germline V gene sequence: CDR1 SNHLY, CDR2 FYNNEI. The V segment lost 6 bases and the J segment 3 bases; nucleotides outside the gene matches: 5. As DNA, the CDR3 is TGTGCCAGCAGCACCGACAGGGGGGACTATGGCTACACCTTC. Translation gives CASSTDRGDYGYTF.

This clone was counted a few times. The J gene is TRBJ1-5, the V gene TRBV19, with 8 positions matching TRBD1. Germline CDR1 and CDR2: LNHDA and SQIVND (reference sequence). This CDR3 comprises 18 residues. The V segment lost 7 bases and the J segment 0 bases; nucleotides outside the gene matches: 14. The chain's CDR3 is CASTTSRAGGHSNQPQHF. CDR3 DNA: TGTGCCAGTACCACCTCCCGGGCAGGGGGCCATAGCAATCAGCCCCAGCATTTT.

The V and J genes are TRBV14 and TRBJ2-1; 9 positions agree with TRBD1. V gave up 2 bases and J gave up 9 bases; unmatched junction bases: 8. The CDR3 sequence is 15 residues long. The germline V gene encodes CDR1 SGHDN and CDR2 FVKESK. The CDR3 sequence: CASSQQQGAIGEQFF. The CDR3 region has the DNA TGTGCCAGCAGCCAACAACAGGGGGCGATCGGTGAGCAGTTCTTC.

The chain joins TRBV19 to TRBJ1-6; 7 positions match TRBD1. The CDR3 covers 15 residues. Trimming removed 4 bases from V and 5 bases from J; junction bases left unmatched: 5. The germline CDR1 and CDR2 sequences are LNHDA and SQIVND (reference sequence). In DNA form, the CDR3 reads TGTGCCAGTAGTACAGGGACAGTCGATAATTCACCCCTCCACTTT. Translating gives CASSTGTVDNSPLHF.

The V call is TRBV7-6, the J call TRBJ1-1; the D gene is possibly TRBD1 (6 bases). Looked up from germline, CDR1 is SGHVS and CDR2 is FNYEAQ. The V and J ends lost 3 bases and 1 base respectively, with 9 bases between them. CDR3 length: 14 amino acids. The CDR3 reads CASSFPTGNTEAFF. The CDR3 nucleotides read TGTGCCAGCAGCTTCCCGACAGGGAACACTGAAGCTTTCTTT.

This chain links TRBV3-1 (or the pseudogene TRBV3-2) with TRBJ1-4, with unresolved D. The CDR3 contains 12 residues. The germline gives CDR1 LGHDT, CDR2 YNNKEL (reference sequence). Deletions cut 2 bases from V and 10 bases from J, with 8 bases between. The CDR3 bases are TGTGCCAGCAGCCAACTTGAGGGAAAACTGTTTTTT. It yields the protein CASSQLEGKLFF.

Concerning this clone: The identical CDR3 is also encoded by other nucleotide sequences in the sample. This chain joins TRBV3-1 (or the pseudogene TRBV3-2) and TRBJ2-5; TRBD2 matches at 10 bases. CDR1 and CDR2 (germline): LGHDT, YNNKEL (reference sequence). The ends lost 1 base at V and 4 bases at J; junction bases unmatched: 0. The CDR3 spans 14 residues. CDR3 bases: TGTGCCAGCAGCCAAGGACTAGCGGGAGAGACCCAGTACTTC. This codes for CASSQGLAGETQYF.

The CDR3 loop is CASSLNPAGSLSPLHF. The DNA of the CDR3 is TGTGCCAGCAGCTTAAACCCGGCAGGGTCCCTTTCACCCCTCCACTTT. The chain carries TRBV7-3 and TRBJ1-6, with a tentative D call TRBD1 (5 bases). In germline, CDR1 is SGHTA, CDR2 FQGTGA. Trimming took 1 base from V and 9 from J, leaving 16 bases between them. The CDR3 is made up of 16 amino acids.

The chain uses TRBV4-1 and TRBJ1-5, with TRBD1 matching over 8 bases. Germline trimming cut 3 bases from V and 7 bases from J; bases unmatched to any gene: 2. The length of the CDR3 is 13 residues. Germline CDR1 MGHRA, CDR2 YSYEKL. CDR3 sequence: CASSQDREQPQHF. The CDR3 DNA follows: TGCGCCAGCAGCCAGGACAGGGAACAGCCCCAGCATTTT.

This clone was detected only a few times. The chain has TRBV5-6 and TRBJ2-6, with 7 bases lining up with TRBD1. The CDR3 totals 17 residues. The germline V gene has CDR1 SGHDT and CDR2 YYEEEE. The junction had 5 bases not matched to a gene; V was cut back by 2 bases and J by 0 bases. CDR3: CASSFLGGYSGANVLTF. The CDR3 region has the DNA TGTGCCAGCAGCTTTTTAGGGGGCTACTCTGGGGCCAACGTCCTGACTTTC.

The table lists this clone with a count of one. The chain uses TRBV7-2 and TRBJ2-3, with D possibly being TRBD2 (5 bases). V was clipped by 11 bases and J by 0 bases, with 12 bases between them. CDR1 SGHTA and CDR2 FQGNSA come from the germline V gene. The CDR3 loop spans 13 amino acids. DNA of the CDR3: TGTGCCCCCGAGCGGCCGAGCACAGATACGCAGTATTTT. Protein product: CAPERPSTDTQYF.

The V and J genes are TRBV19 and TRBJ1-1, with TRBD1 as a possible D gene (6 bases). This CDR3 is built from 15 residues. V lost 9 bases to trimming and J lost 0 bases, with 17 bases between them. CDR1 and CDR2 from the germline V gene are LNHDA and SQIVND (reference sequence). The CDR3 reads CASRPWQGLNTEAFF. The CDR3 DNA reads TGTGCCAGCAGACCCTGGCAGGGGCTGAACACTGAAGCTTTCTTT.